The 31 T cell receptor beta chains below come from one sample, sequenced in a study of blood T cell repertoires in COVID-19. Produced via immunoSEQ multiplex PCR; TCRdb's table is partial and in-frame only. This table has 100,000 to 110,000 clones, more than 65% appearing once. Material: peripheral blood. The receptors shown here come from a man between 65 and 85 years old with active or convalescent COVID-19.

The chain links TRBV6-1 to TRBJ2-1; 9 nucleotides match TRBD1. The V gene's germline CDR1 is MNHNS and CDR2 SASEGT. The CDR3 is 17 amino acids. V was pared by 2 bases and J by 6 bases, with 11 bases of the junction left unmatched. In nucleotides, the CDR3 is TGTGCCAGCAGTGAACAACCTCGGGGACAGGGCTCCAATGAGCAGTTCTTC. Its translation is CASSEQPRGQGSNEQFF.

In regard to this clone: Germline is not matched at one junction end, which may reflect a read error. The V gene is TRBV7-7, the J gene TRBJ2-5; possibly TRBD2 for D (5 bases). This CDR3 is 14 amino acids long. Germline CDR1 and CDR2: SSHAT and FNYEAQ (reference sequence). The CDR3 reads CASSLDSAEETQYF. Here the CDR3 DNA reads TGTGCTAGCAGCTTAGATAGCGCGGAAGAGACCCAGTACTTC.

The chain uses TRBV9 and TRBJ2-1; TRBD2 is a possible D gene (5 bases). Trimming shortened V by 0 bases and J by 0 bases, and 13 bases separated the two germline ends. The CDR3 totals 17 residues. CDR1 is SGDLS and CDR2 is YYNGEE in the germline V gene. CDR3 DNA: TGTGCCAGCAGCGTAGATCCTAGCAAGAGCTCCTACAATGAGCAGTTCTTC. Protein sequence: CASSVDPSKSSYNEQFF.

In its sample, this clone was seen a few times. The V call is TRBV19, the J call TRBJ1-3, with 9 positions matching TRBD1. Trimming removed 2 bases from V and 4 bases from J; junction bases left unmatched: 3. This CDR3 comprises 15 residues. Germline V CDR1 and CDR2: LNHDA, SQIVND (reference sequence). CDR3 loop: CASSITGGDGNTIYF. In DNA form, the CDR3 reads TGTGCCAGTAGTATAACAGGGGGCGACGGAAACACCATATATTTT.

The V call is TRBV4-3, the J call TRBJ1-2; TRBD1 agrees at 9 bases. The germline CDR1 and CDR2 sequences are LGHNA and YSLEER. This CDR3 is built from 16 residues. After removal of 1 base from V and 4 bases from J, the junction contained 7 bases not matched to a gene. CDR3 amino acids: CASSQVLRDRVYGYTF. In nucleotides, the CDR3 is TGCGCCAGCAGCCAAGTCTTGCGGGACAGGGTCTATGGCTACACCTTC.

The chain recombines TRBV30 with TRBJ2-1; 8 nucleotides line up with TRBD2. With V trimmed by 1 base and J by 0 bases, 14 bases remained unmatched. Germline-derived CDR1 and CDR2 are GTSNPN and SVGIG (reference sequence). This CDR3 is 19 amino acids long. The CDR3 region is CAWSASLSLAGVSYNEQFF. The CDR3 nucleotides read TGTGCCTGGAGTGCTTCCCTCTCTCTAGCGGGCGTCTCCTACAATGAGCAGTTCTTC.

Only one count was recorded for this clone. V gene TRBV19 combines with J gene TRBJ1-2, with 7 bases aligning to TRBD1. CDR1 is LNHDA, CDR2 SQIVND, per germline (reference sequence). The CDR3 has 14 amino acids. J gave up 8 bases and V 5 bases, and 11 bases lay outside the gene matches. CDR3 residues: CASSLQGFSGGYTF. As DNA, the CDR3 is TGTGCCAGTAGTTTACAGGGGTTCTCGGGCGGCTACACCTTC.

The J gene is TRBJ2-2, the V gene TRBV7-2; D not resolved. This CDR3 is built from 13 residues. V was pared by 1 base and J by 6 bases, with 6 bases between. Germline V lookup: CDR1 SGHTA, CDR2 FQGNSA. As DNA, the CDR3 is TGTGCCAGCAGCTTAGGAGGTTCCGGGGAGCTGTTTTTT. It yields the protein CASSLGGSGELFF.

The V gene is TRBV6-5, the J gene TRBJ2-1; 11 nucleotides align to TRBD2. CDR3 length: 15 amino acids. V was clipped by 6 bases and J by 3 bases; unmatched bases: 4. Germline CDR1 MNHEY, CDR2 SVGAGI. This chain's CDR3 is CASRATSGIYNEQFF. In DNA, the CDR3 is TGTGCCAGCAGGGCGACTAGCGGGATCTACAATGAGCAGTTCTTC.

The J gene is TRBJ2-7, the V gene TRBV19; TRBD1 matches 10 bases. The V and J ends lost 7 bases and 0 bases, in that order; junction bases with no gene match: 6. This CDR3 contains 15 residues. Looked up from germline, CDR1 is LNHDA and CDR2 is SQIVND (reference sequence). CDR3 sequence: CASTSDRGSSYEQYF. The CDR3 region has the DNA TGTGCCAGTACCTCGGACAGGGGGAGCTCCTACGAGCAGTACTTC.

V usage is TRBV4-1 and J usage is TRBJ2-7, with D maybe TRBD1 (6 bases). The V end lost 6 bases, the J end lost 2 bases, and 23 bases lay between the germline ends. Germline values: CDR1 MGHRA, CDR2 YSYEKL. CDR3 length: 17 residues. The CDR3 loop reads CASSPRIGQGSAYEQYF. The CDR3 DNA reads TGCGCCAGCAGTCCAAGAATAGGGCAGGGGAGTGCCTACGAGCAGTACTTC.

The chain joins TRBV6-6 to TRBJ2-6; weak D call: TRBD1 (5 bases). Per the germline V gene, CDR1 is MNHNY and CDR2 is SVGAGI (reference sequence). CDR3 length: 16 residues. With 6 bases removed from V and 3 bases from J, the gap between germline ends came to 15 bases. DNA of the CDR3: TGTGCCAGCAGAAAATCGTCAGGGTTTGGGGCCAACGTCCTGACTTTC. Translated, it gives CASRKSSGFGANVLTF.

The chain joins TRBV24-1 to TRBJ2-1; TRBD2 matches at 10 bases. V lost 4 bases to trimming and J lost 4 bases; unmatched junction nucleotides: 6. This CDR3 region has 16 residues. Looked up from germline, CDR1 is KGHDR and CDR2 is SFDVKD. The CDR3 sequence: CATSDSGLAEYNEQFF. CDR3 DNA: TGTGCCACCAGTGACTCCGGACTAGCGGAGTACAATGAGCAGTTCTTC.

This chain connects TRBV7-3 to TRBJ2-7; 8 bases line up with TRBD2. V lost 5 bases to trimming and J lost 5 bases; unmatched junction nucleotides: 5. This CDR3 contains 13 residues. CDR1 is SGHTA, CDR2 FQGTGA, per germline. CDR3 in amino acids: CASSRAGGDEQYF. Written as DNA, the CDR3 is TGTGCCAGCAGCCGGGCGGGGGGCGACGAGCAGTACTTC.

This clone has only a few counts. V is TRBV4-3 and J is TRBJ2-2; the D is unclear. The V gene lost 0 bases and the J gene lost 5 bases, with 13 bases spanning the gap. Germline V gene sequence: CDR1 LGHNA, CDR2 YSLEER. The CDR3 loop spans 16 amino acids. CDR3 nucleotide sequence: TGCGCCAGCAGCCAAGATTTCCCTTCACAGACCGGGGAGCTGTTTTTT. It yields the protein CASSQDFPSQTGELFF.

The gene calls are TRBV14 and TRBJ2-7; 9 nucleotides align to TRBD1. CDR1 and CDR2 from the germline V gene are SGHDN and FVKESK. J lost 4 bases, V lost 1 base, and 5 bases had no gene match. The CDR3 has 15 amino acids. In DNA, the CDR3 is TGTGCCAGCAGCCAAGTAGGGACAGGGAGATACGAGCAGTACTTC. This gives the protein CASSQVGTGRYEQYF.

The rearrangement joins TRBV15 to TRBJ1-1, with D unclear. CDR1 and CDR2 from the germline V gene are LNHNV and YYDKDF (reference sequence). CDR3 length: 12 amino acids. V was shortened by 5 bases and J by 1 base, with 5 bases between the two germline ends. The CDR3 region has the DNA TGTGCCACCAGCTTAGCGAACACTGAAGCTTTCTTT. Its protein product is CATSLANTEAFF. The full variable domain, in which reference TRBV15 and TRBJ1-1 provide the parts outside the CDR3, is DAMVIQNPRYQVTQFGKPVTLSCSQTLNHNVMYWYQQKSSQAPKLLFHYYDKDFNNEADTPDNFQSRRPNTSFCFLDIRSPGLGDTAMYLCATSLANTEAFFGQGTRLTVV.

The genes are TRBV19 and TRBJ2-3; a possible D gene is TRBD2 (7 bases). CDR3 length: 16 amino acids. CDR1 LNHDA and CDR2 SQIVND come from the germline V gene (reference sequence). Trimming pared 6 bases from V and 3 bases from J, leaving 19 bases between. CDR3 nucleotides: TGTGCCAGTAGCCCCCCCCCGGGGGGCGCAACAGATACGCAGTATTTT. Translated: CASSPPPGGATDTQYF. Variable domain in full (rest from reference TRBV19 and TRBJ2-3): DGGITQSPKYLFRKEGQNVTLSCEQNLNHDAMYWYRQDPGQGLRLIYYSQIVNDFQKGDIAEGYSVSREKKESFPLTVTSAQKNPTAFYLCASSPPPGGATDTQYFGPGTRLTVL.

In this sample, this clone turned up once. The chain recombines TRBV6-2 or TRBV6-3 with TRBJ2-2; D is undetermined. There are 12 residues in the CDR3. The germline V and J ends were trimmed by 5 bases and 5 bases, with 6 bases remaining between them. Germline V gene data show CDR1 as MNHEY and CDR2 as SVGEGT. CDR3 DNA sequence: TGTGCCAGCAGTATCAGAACCGGGGAGCTGTTTTTT. Encoded protein: CASSIRTGELFF.

In this sample, this clone turned up a few times. The V and J genes are TRBV2 and TRBJ1-1, with D possibly matching TRBD1 (5 bases). Germline values: CDR1 SNHLY, CDR2 FYNNEI. The CDR3 extends over 14 amino acids. Trimming stripped 7 bases from V and 2 bases from J, with 14 bases between. CDR3 loop: CASTIGGGNTEAFF. In nucleotides, the CDR3 is TGTGCCAGCACCATAGGCGGGGGAAACACTGAAGCTTTCTTT.

The rearrangement links TRBV5-4 to TRBJ1-1; perhaps TRBD1 as D (5 bases). V gave up 4 bases and J gave up 5 bases, with 18 bases separating them. The CDR3 spans 15 residues. In germline, CDR1 is SGHNT, CDR2 YYREEE (reference sequence). This CDR3 reads CASSVGPQGGTEAFF. DNA for the CDR3: TGTGCCAGCAGCGTCGGGCCTCAGGGTGGAACTGAAGCTTTCTTT.

This clone was found a few times. J is TRBJ1-6 and V is TRBV24-1; 9 positions match TRBD1. Germline assignment: CDR1 KGHDR and CDR2 SFDVKD. The CDR3 has 16 amino acids. Trimming removed 1 base from V and 6 bases from J; junction bases left unmatched: 3. The CDR3 is CATSDLTGGFNSPLHF. CDR3 DNA sequence: TGTGCCACCAGTGATTTAACAGGGGGCTTTAATTCACCCCTCCACTTT.

This chain uses TRBV4-3 with TRBJ2-3, with 9 bases identical to TRBD2. This CDR3 region has 17 residues. V lost 0 bases to trimming and J lost 7 bases; unmatched junction nucleotides: 11. CDR1 LGHNA and CDR2 YSLEER come from the germline V gene. The CDR3 coding sequence is TGCGCCAGCAGCCAAGAAGGGGGTACTCTAGCGGGGCATACGCAGTATTTT. It encodes CASSQEGGTLAGHTQYF.

This clone was observed a few times. The chain carries TRBV7-2 and TRBJ2-3, with TRBD2 matching over 9 bases. The V gene's germline CDR1 is SGHTA and CDR2 FQGNSA. Trimming at V came to 3 bases and at J to 3 bases, leaving 16 bases not matched to a gene. The CDR3 spans 19 residues. CDR3 residues: CASSFSPPHAGGLTDTQYF. CDR3 coding DNA: TGTGCCAGCAGCTTCAGCCCACCTCATGCGGGGGGGCTGACAGATACGCAGTATTTT.

The chain uses TRBV6-2 or TRBV6-3 and TRBJ2-1, with 9 bases identical to TRBD1. The CDR3 contains 17 residues. The V gene's germline CDR1 is MNHEY and CDR2 SVGEGT. Trimming removed 0 bases from V and 8 bases from J; junction bases left unmatched: 11. This CDR3 is CASSYSPGQGSLYEQFF. In nucleotides, the CDR3 is TGTGCCAGCAGTTACTCCCCGGGACAGGGAAGTTTATATGAGCAGTTCTTC.

This clone was recorded once. This chain uses TRBV19 with TRBJ2-1, with TRBD2 matching 10 bases. This CDR3 spans 16 amino acids. V lost 7 bases to trimming and J lost 0 bases; unmatched junction nucleotides: 6. Germline V gene data show CDR1 as LNHDA and CDR2 as SQIVND (reference sequence). The CDR3 protein is CASKKRGGSSYNEQFF. In DNA, the CDR3 is TGTGCCAGTAAAAAGCGGGGGGGTAGCTCCTACAATGAGCAGTTCTTC.

The rearrangement uses TRBV30 and TRBJ2-7; 8 bases are a match to TRBD2. The CDR3 spans 16 residues. The V segment lost 4 bases and the J segment 5 bases; nucleotides outside the gene matches: 16. Germline-derived CDR1 and CDR2 are GTSNPN and SVGIG (reference sequence). The chain's CDR3 is CAWTRALRAGEHEQYF. The CDR3 bases are TGTGCCTGGACCAGGGCCCTACGAGCGGGAGAACACGAGCAGTACTTC. Full variable domain (outside the CDR3, taken from reference TRBV30 and TRBJ2-7): SQTIHQWPATLVQPVGSPLSLECTVEGTSNPNLYWYRQAAGRGLQLLFYSVGIGQISSEVPQNLSASRPQDRQFILSSKKLLLSDSGFYLCAWTRALRAGEHEQYFGPGTRLTVT.

This sequence joins TRBV7-2 and TRBJ1-6, with TRBD1 identical over 7 bases. Per germline, CDR1 SGHTA and CDR2 FQGNSA. The CDR3 has 15 amino acids. V shed 0 bases, J shed 9 bases, and the junction held 5 bases outside the gene matches. The CDR3 region has the DNA TGTGCCAGCAGCTTAGCAGGGGGCGCAAGTTCACCCCTCCACTTT. It specifies CASSLAGGASSPLHF.

Only one count was recorded for this clone. V gene TRBV30 combines with J gene TRBJ2-1; TRBD2 aligns across 10 bases. J gave up 4 bases and V 4 bases, and 4 bases lay outside the gene matches. This CDR3 has 14 residues. CDR1 and CDR2 from the germline V gene are GTSNPN and SVGIG (reference sequence). The CDR3 is CAWKPGLAYNEQFF. CDR3 nucleotides: TGTGCCTGGAAACCGGGACTAGCGTACAATGAGCAGTTCTTC.

The V call is TRBV6-5, the J call TRBJ2-7; D is possibly TRBD1 (5 bases). Looked up from germline, CDR1 is MNHEY and CDR2 is SVGAGI. With 6 bases removed from V and 0 bases from J, the gap between germline ends came to 12 bases. The length of the CDR3 is 14 residues. The CDR3 region has the DNA TGTGCCAGCAGCGCATACAGGCCCTCCTACGAGCAGTACTTC. Protein: CASSAYRPSYEQYF.

Here the CDR3 reads CASSQTGLFGYTF. The CDR3, as DNA: TGCGCCAGCAGCCAAACAGGGCTTTTTGGCTACACCTTC. The J gene is TRBJ1-2, the V gene TRBV4-3; maybe TRBD1 (6 bases). Germline V gene lookup returns CDR1 LGHNA and CDR2 YSLEER. Trimming took 2 bases from V and 7 from J, leaving 11 bases between them. The CDR3 has 13 residues.